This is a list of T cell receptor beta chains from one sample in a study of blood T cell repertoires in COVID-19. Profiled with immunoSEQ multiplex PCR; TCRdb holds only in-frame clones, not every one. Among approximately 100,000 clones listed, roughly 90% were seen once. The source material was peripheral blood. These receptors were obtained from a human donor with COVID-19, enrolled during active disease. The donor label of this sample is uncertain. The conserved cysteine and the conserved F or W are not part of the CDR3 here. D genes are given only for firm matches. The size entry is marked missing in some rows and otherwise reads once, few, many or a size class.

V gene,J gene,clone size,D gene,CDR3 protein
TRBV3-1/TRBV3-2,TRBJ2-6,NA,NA,ASSQDSSGANVLT
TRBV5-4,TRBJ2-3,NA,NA,ASSGSRTSTDTQY
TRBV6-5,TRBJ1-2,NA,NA,ASLQGRDYGYT
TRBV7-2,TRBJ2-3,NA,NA,ASSEGGFLDTQY
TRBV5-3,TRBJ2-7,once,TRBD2,ARSEPAQAGTGRYEQY
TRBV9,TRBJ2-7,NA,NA,ASSVGVSGAYEQY
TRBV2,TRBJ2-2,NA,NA,ASADSPNTGELF
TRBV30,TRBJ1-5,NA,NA,AWSQGHNQPQH
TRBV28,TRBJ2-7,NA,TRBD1,ASSFPSARGYEQY
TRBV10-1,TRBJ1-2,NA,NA,ASSKSGGYGYT
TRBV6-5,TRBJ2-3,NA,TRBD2,ASSTGTSPNTQY
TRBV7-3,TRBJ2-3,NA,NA,ASSPGTFSTDTQY
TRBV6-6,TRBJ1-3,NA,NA,ASSPIQGTGNTIY
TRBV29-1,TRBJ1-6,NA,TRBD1,SVTQGGRDSPLH
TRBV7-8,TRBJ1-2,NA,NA,ASSSQRVREAYGYT
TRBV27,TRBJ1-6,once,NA,ASSLNPSTAGAPLH
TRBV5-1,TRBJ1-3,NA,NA,ASSPLGGASSGNTIY
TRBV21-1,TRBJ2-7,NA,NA,ASSNRQLAGVEQY
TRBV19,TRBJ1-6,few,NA,ASRIRASLNSPLH
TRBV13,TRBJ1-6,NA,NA,ASSLGRGSPLH
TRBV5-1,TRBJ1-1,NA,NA,ASSLEAGTNTEAF
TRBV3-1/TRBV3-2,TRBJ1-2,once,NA,ASSQNFENYGYT
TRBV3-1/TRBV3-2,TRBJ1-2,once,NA,ASSLGGGAGYT
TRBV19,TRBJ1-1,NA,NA,ASSISVNTEAF